The clone carrying this T cell receptor beta chain was detected a few times. The antigen is undetermined. The sample originates from a study of identical twins. Study results and caveats: Zero-insertion findings could be partly confounded by invariant cells (MAIT and iNKT cells).

The CDR3 loop spans 18 amino acids. With 1 base clipped from V and 5 bases from J, the junction kept 15 bases outside the gene matches. CDR1 and CDR2 from the germline V gene are SGHVS and FQNEAQ. TCRdb re-derived calls from the 5' RACE reads in MiXCR, one entry per CDR3 protein. The data hold around 370,000 distinct CDR3 sequences, with around 9.7% observed a single time. Input material: naive T cells sorted from blood. This clonotype was obtained from a woman aged 50 to 65 in good health. J is TRBJ2-5 and V is TRBV7-8, with 8 bases lining up with TRBD2. The CDR3 DNA is TGTGCCAGCAGCTTAGTGACGGGGCTTGGCGGGAGGAAGGAGACCCAGTACTTC. This encodes CASSLVTGLGGRKETQYF.